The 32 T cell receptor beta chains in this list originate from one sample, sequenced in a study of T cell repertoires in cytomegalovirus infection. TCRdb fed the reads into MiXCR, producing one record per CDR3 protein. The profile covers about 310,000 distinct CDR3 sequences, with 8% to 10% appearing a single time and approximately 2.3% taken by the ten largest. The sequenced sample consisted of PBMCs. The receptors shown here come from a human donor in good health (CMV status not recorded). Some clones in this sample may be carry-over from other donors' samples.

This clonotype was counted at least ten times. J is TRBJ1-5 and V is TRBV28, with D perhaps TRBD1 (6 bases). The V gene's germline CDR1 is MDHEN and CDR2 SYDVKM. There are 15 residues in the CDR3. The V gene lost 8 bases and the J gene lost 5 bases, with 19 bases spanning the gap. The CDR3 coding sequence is TGTGCCAGCTCCCCGGGGGGGCATCGAGATCAGCCCCAGCATTTT. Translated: CASSPGGHRDQPQHF.

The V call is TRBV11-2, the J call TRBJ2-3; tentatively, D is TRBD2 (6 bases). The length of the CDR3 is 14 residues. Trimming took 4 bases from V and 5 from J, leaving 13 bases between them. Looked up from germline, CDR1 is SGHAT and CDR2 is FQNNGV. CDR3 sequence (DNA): TGTGCCAGCAGCTCCCGGGACTGGAGAGATACGCAGTATTTT. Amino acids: CASSSRDWRDTQYF.

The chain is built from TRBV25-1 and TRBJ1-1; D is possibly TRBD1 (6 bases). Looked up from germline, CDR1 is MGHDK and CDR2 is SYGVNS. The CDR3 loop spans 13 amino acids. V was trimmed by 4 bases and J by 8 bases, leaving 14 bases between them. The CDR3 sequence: CASSVDSQGEAFF. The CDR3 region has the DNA TGTGCCAGCAGTGTGGACAGCCAGGGAGAAGCTTTCTTT.

The CDR3 spells CASSYSPTRRLVYYGYTF. The CDR3 nucleotides are TGTGCCAGCAGTTACTCTCCCACCAGGAGGCTTGTTTACTATGGCTACACCTTC. This chain links TRBV6-5 with TRBJ1-2; D uncertain. The germline V and J ends were trimmed by 0 bases and 3 bases, with 20 bases remaining between them. Per germline, CDR1 MNHEY and CDR2 SVGAGI. The CDR3 has 18 residues.

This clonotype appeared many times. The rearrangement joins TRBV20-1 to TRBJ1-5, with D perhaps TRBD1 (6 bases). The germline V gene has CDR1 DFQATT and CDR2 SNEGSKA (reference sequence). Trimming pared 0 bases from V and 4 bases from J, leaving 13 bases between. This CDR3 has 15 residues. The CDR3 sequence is CSAREGGNGNQPQHF. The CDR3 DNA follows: TGCAGTGCTAGAGAAGGGGGTAACGGTAATCAGCCCCAGCATTTT.

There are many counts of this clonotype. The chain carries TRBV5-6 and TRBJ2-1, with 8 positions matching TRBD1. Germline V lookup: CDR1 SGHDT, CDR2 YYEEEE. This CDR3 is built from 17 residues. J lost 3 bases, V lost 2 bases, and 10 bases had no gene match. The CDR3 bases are TGTGCCAGCAGCTTCCGGTCCGGGACAGGATACTACAATGAGCAGTTCTTC. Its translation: CASSFRSGTGYYNEQFF.

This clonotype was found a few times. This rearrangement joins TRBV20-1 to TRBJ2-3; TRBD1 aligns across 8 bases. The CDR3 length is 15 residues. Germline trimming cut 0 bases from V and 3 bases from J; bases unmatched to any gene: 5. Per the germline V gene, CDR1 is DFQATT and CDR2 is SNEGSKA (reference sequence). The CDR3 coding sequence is TGCAGTGCTAGAGACCGGACAGGGTTTACAGATACGCAGTATTTT. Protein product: CSARDRTGFTDTQYF.

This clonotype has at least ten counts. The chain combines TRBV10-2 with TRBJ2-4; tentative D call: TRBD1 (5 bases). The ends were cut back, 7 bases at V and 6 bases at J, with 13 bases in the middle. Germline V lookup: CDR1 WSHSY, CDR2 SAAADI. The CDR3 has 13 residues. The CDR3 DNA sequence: TGCGCCAGCACCGACGACAGCCCAAACATTCAGTACTTC. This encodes CASTDDSPNIQYF.

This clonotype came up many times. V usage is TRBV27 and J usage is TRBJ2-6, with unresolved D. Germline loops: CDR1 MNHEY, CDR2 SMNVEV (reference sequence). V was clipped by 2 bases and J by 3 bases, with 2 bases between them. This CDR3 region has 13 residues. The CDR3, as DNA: TGTGCCAGCAGTTTAAATGGGGCCAACGTCCTGACTTTC. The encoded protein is CASSLNGANVLTF. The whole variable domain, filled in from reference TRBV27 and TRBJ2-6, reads EAQVTQNPRYLITVTGKKLTVTCSQNMNHEYMSWYRQDPGLGLRQIYYSMNVEVTDKGDVPEGYKVSRKEKRNFPLILESPSPNQTSLYFCASSLNGANVLTFGAGSRLTVL.

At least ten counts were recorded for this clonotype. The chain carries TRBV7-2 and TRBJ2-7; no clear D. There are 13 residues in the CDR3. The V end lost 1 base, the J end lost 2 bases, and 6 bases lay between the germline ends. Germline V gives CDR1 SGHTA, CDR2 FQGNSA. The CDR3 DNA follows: TGTGCCAGCAGCTTAGATTCAGCCTACGAGCAGTACGTC. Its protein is CASSLDSAYEQYV.

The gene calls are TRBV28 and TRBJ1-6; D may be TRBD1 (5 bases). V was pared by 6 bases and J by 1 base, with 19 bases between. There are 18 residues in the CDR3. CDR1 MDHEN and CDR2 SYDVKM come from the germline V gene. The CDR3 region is CASSLGAGSGSYNSPLHF. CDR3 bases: TGTGCCAGCAGCCTCGGAGCAGGGTCCGGGTCCTATAATTCACCCCTCCACTTT.

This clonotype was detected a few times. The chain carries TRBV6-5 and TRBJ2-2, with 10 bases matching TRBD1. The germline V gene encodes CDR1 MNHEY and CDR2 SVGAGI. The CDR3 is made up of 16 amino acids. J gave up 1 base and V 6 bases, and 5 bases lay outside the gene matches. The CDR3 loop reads CASSLDRGMNTGELFF. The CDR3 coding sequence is TGTGCCAGCAGCTTGGACAGGGGGATGAACACCGGGGAGCTGTTTTTT.

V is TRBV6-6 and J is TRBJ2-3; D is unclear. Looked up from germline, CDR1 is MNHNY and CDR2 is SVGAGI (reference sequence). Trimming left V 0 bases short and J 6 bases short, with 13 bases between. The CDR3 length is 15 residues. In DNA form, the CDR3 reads TGTGCCAGCAGTTACTCGGGCGGACCAGAGGATACGCAGTATTTT. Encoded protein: CASSYSGGPEDTQYF.

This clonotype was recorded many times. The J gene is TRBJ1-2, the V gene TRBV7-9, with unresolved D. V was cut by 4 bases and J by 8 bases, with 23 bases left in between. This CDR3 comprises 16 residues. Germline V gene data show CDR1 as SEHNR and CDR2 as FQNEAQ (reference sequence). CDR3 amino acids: CASSSLGRRKDGGYTF. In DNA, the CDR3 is TGTGCCAGCAGCTCACTCGGACGGAGGAAGGACGGAGGCTACACCTTC.

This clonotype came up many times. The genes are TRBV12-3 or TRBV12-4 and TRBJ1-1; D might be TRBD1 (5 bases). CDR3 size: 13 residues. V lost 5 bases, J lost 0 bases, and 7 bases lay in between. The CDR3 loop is CASSRQMNTEAFF. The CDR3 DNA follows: TGTGCCAGCAGTAGACAGATGAACACTGAAGCTTTCTTT.

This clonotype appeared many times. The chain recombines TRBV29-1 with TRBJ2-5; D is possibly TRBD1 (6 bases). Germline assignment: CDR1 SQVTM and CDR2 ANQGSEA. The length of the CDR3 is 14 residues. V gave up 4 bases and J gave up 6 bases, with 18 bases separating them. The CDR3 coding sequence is TGCAGCGTTGTAGGGGGATGGTTGGGCAAGACCCAGTACTTC. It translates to CSVVGGWLGKTQYF.

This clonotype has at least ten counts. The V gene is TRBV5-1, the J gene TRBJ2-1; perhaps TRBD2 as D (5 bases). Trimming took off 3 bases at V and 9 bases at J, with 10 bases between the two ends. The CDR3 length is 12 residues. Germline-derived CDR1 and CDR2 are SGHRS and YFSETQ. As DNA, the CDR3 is TGCGCCAGCAGCTCGGAAAGCGGTGAGCAGTTCTTC. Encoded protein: CASSSESGEQFF.

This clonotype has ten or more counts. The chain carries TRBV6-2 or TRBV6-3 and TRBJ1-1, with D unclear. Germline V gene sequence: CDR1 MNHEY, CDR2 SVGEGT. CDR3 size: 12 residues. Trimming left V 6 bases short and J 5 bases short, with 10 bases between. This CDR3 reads CASSSKGTEAFF. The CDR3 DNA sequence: TGTGCCAGCAGCTCCAAGGGTACTGAAGCTTTCTTT.

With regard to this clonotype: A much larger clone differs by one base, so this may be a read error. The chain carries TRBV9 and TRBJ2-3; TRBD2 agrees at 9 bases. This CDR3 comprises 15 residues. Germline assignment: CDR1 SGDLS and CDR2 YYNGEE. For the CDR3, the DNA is TGTGCCAGCAGCGCTAGCGGGATTAGCACAGATGCGCAGTATTTT. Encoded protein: CASSASGISTDAQYF.

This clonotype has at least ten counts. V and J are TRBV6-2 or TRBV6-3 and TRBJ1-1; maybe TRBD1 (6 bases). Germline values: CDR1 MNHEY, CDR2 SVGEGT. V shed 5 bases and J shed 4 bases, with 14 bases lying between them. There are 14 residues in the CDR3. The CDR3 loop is CASSRFGGGTEAFF. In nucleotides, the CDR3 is TGTGCCAGCAGTCGCTTTGGAGGGGGCACTGAAGCTTTCTTT.

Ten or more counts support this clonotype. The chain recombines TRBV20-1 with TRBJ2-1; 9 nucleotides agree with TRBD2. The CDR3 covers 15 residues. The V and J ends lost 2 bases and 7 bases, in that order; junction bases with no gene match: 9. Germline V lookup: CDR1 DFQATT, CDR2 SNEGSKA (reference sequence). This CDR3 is CSARIGGGARNEQFF. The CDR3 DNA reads TGCAGTGCTAGAATTGGCGGGGGGGCTAGGAATGAGCAGTTCTTC.

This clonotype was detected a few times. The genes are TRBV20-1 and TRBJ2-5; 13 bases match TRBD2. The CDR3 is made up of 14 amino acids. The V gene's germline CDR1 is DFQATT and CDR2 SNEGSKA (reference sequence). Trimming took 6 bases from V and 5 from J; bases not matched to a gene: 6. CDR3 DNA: TGCAGTGCGTCACTAGCGGGGGGGCGTGAGACCCAGTACTTC. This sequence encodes CSASLAGGRETQYF.

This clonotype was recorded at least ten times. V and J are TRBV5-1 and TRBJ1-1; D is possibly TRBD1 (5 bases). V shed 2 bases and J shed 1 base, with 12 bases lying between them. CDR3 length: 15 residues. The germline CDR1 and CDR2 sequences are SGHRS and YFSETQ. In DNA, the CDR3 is TGCGCCAGCAGCTTAGGCGGGGGAACGAACACTGAAGCTTTCTTT. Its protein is CASSLGGGTNTEAFF. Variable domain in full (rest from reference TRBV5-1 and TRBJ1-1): KAGVTQTPRYLIKTRGQQVTLSCSPISGHRSVSWYQQTPGQGLQFLFEYFSETQRNKGNFPGRFSGRQFSNSRSEMNVSTLELGDSALYLCASSLGGGTNTEAFFGQGTRLTVV.

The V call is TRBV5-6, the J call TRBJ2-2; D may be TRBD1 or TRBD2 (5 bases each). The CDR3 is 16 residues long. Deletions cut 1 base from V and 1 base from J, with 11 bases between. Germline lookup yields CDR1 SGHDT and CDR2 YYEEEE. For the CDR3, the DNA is TGTGCCAGCAGCTTGCTCCGGGACGGGAACACCGGGGAGCTGTTTTTT. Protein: CASSLLRDGNTGELFF.

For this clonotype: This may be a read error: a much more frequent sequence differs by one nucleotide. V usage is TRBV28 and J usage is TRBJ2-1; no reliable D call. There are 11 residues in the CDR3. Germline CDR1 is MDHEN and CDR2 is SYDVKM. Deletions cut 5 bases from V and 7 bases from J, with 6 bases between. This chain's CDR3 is CASSGWNEQFF. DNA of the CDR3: TGTGCCAGCAGTGGGTGGAATGAGCAGTTCTTC.

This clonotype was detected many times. The CDR3 here is CAIREGGAKNIQYF. The CDR3 DNA follows: TGTGCCATCAGGGAGGGGGGGGCCAAAAACATTCAGTACTTC. V usage is TRBV6-1 and J usage is TRBJ2-4, with D tentatively TRBD2 (7 bases). Trimming took 10 bases from V and 1 from J, leaving 14 bases between them. The CDR3 runs 14 residues. Germline V CDR1 and CDR2: MNHNS, SASEGT.

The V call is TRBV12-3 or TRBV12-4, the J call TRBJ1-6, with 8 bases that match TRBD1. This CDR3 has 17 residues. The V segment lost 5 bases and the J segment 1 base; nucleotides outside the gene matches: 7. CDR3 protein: CASSPQGARSYNSPLHF. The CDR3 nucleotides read TGTGCCAGCAGTCCGCAGGGGGCCCGGTCCTATAATTCACCCCTCCACTTT.

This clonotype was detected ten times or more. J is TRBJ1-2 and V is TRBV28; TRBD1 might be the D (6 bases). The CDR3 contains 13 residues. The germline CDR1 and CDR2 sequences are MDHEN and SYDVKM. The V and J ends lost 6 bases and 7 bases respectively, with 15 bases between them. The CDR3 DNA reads TGTGCCAGCAGCGGGGCAGGGGTGAGTGGCTACACCTTC. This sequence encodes CASSGAGVSGYTF.

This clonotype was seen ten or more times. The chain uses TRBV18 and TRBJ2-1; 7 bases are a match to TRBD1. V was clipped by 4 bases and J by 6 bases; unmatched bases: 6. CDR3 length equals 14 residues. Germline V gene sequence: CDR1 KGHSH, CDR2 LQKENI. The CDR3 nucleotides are TGTGCCAGCTCACGAGACAGGGCCAGCAATGAGCAGTTCTTC. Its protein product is CASSRDRASNEQFF.

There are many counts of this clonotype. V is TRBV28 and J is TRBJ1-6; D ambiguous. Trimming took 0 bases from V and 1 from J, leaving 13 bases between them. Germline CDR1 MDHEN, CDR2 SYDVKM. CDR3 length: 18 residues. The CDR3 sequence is CASSLWTRGRSYNSPLHF. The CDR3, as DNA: TGTGCCAGCAGTTTATGGACTCGCGGACGGTCCTATAATTCACCCCTCCACTTT. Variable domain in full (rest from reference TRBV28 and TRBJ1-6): DVKVTQSSRYLVKRTGEKVFLECVQDMDHENMFWYRQDPGLGLRLIYFSYDVKMKEKGDIPEGYSVSREKKERFSLILESASTNQTSMYLCASSLWTRGRSYNSPLHFGNGTRLTVT.

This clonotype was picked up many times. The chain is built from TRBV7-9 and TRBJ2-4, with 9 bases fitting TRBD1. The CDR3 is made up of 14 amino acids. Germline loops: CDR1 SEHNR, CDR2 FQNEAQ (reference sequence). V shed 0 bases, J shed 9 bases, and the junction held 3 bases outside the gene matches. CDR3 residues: CASSLADRGGIQYF. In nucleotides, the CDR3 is TGTGCCAGCAGCTTAGCGGACAGGGGAGGCATTCAGTACTTC.

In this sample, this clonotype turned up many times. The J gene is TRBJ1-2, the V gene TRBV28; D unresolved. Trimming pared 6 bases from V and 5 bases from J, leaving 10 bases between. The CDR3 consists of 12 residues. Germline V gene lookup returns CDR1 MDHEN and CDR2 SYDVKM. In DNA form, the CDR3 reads TGTGCCAGCAGACTCAGCTCTTATGGCTACACCTTC. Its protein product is CASRLSSYGYTF.